The clone carrying this T cell receptor beta chain occurred a few times. Time point indicated: patch test 1, 2 weeks after DPC sensitization. Treatment noted: therapeutic diphenylcyclopropenone sensitization with weekly scalp DPC. Sample donors consisted of patients with alopecia, aged 18 to 70 years, who were suitable for DPC. Unique molecular identifiers were linked by the library to individual cDNA molecules. From the RACE reads, TCRdb called clonotypes with MiXCR, one entry per CDR3 protein. In the table there are roughly 180,000 distinct CDR3 sequences, around 24% of which are singletons. The sample belongs to a study of human T cells and chemical hapten exposure. About the research overall: Sensitization involved placing 2% DPC onto a roughly 2 cm by roughly 2 cm region of upper inner arm skin.

The CDR3 sequence is 15 residues long. CDR1 is KGHSH, CDR2 LQKENI, per germline. V gave up 5 bases and J gave up 7 bases; unmatched junction bases: 14. This clonotype was obtained from a woman between 45 and 60 years old with alopecia areata. Some clones in this sample may be carry-over from other donors' samples. The rearrangement links TRBV18 to TRBJ2-7; 7 bases map to TRBD1. Sequences were derived from whole blood, sampled in connection with sensitization to the hapten diphenylcyclopropenone (DPC). Here the CDR3 reads CASSSRQGSQREQYF. The DNA for the CDR3 is TGTGCCAGCTCATCCAGACAGGGCTCTCAGCGAGAGCAGTACTTC.